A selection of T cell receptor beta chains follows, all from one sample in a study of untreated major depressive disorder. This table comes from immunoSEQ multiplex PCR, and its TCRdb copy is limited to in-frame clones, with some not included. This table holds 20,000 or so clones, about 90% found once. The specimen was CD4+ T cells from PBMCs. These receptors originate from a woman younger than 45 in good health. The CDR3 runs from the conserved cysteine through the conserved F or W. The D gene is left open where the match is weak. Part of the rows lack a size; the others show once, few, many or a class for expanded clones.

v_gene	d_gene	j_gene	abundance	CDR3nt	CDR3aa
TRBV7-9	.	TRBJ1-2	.	TGTGCCAGCAGCTTAATTCAGTATGGCTACACCTTC	CASSLIQYGYTF
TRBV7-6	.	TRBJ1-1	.	TGTGCCAGCAGCTCCCAGGAAGCAGCCGAAGCTTTCTTT	CASSSQEAAEAFF
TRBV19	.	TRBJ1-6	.	TGTGCCAGTAGTATTGGAGGAAGTAGTGGTGACAATTCACCCCTCCACTTT	CASSIGGSSGDNSPLHF
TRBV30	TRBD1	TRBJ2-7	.	TGTGCCTGGGCGACAGGGGTGTACGAGCAGTACTTC	CAWATGVYEQYF
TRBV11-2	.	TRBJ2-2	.	TGTGCCAGCAGCTTAGCCCCCCCAGGGAACACCGGGGAGCTGTTTTTT	CASSLAPPGNTGELFF
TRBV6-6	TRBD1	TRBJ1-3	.	TGTGCCAGCAGTTACTCACAGGGGTATGGAAACACCATATATTTT	CASSYSQGYGNTIYF
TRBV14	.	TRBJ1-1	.	TGTGCCAGCAGCCAGGGGATCAACACTGAAGCTTTCTTT	CASSQGINTEAFF
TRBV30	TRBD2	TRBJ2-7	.	TGTGCCTGGAGAAAGAAACTAGCGGCTTTCTACGAGCAGTACTTC	CAWRKKLAAFYEQYF
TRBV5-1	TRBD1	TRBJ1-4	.	TGCGCCAGCAGCAGCCGGGACAGGGGTGATGAAAAACTGTTTTTT	CASSSRDRGDEKLFF
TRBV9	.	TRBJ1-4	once	TGTGCCAGCAGCGTAGGCAGCGCTAATGAAAAACTGTTTTTT	CASSVGSANEKLFF